The clone carrying this T cell receptor beta chain was recorded at least ten times. The entry originates in a study of CD8 T cells in ankylosing spondylitis. The V end lost 3 bases, the J end lost 6 bases, and 8 bases lay between the germline ends. This CDR3 has 13 residues. TCRdb re-called the 5' RACE reads through MiXCR, storing one row per CDR3 protein. The sample contains about 100,000 distinct CDR3 sequences, roughly 10% of which appear only once. The material sequenced was blood, either unsorted or a sorted T cell fraction (not recorded which). This sequence joins TRBV12-3 or TRBV12-4 and TRBJ2-2; D remains unclear. This TCR was recovered from a male donor with ankylosing spondylitis or in good health (not recorded which). The CDR3 here is CASSFLLSGELFF. CDR3 in DNA: TGTGCCAGCAGTTTTCTCCTCTCCGGGGAGCTGTTTTTT.